The 9 T cell receptor beta chains below all came from one sample that was sequenced in a study of blood T cell repertoires in COVID-19. Measured with immunoSEQ multiplex PCR; TCRdb has only the in-frame clones, and not every one. The repertoire holds hundreds of thousands of clones, approximately 90% seen once, with about 8.9% in the top ten. The specimen sequenced was PBMCs or T cells enriched from blood (not recorded which). The receptor set was obtained from a woman in her late teens or twenties who had recovered from COVID-19.

V is TRBV7-9 and J is TRBJ1-6; perhaps TRBD1 as D (6 bases). Trimming took 1 base from V and 4 from J, leaving 11 bases between them. The germline gives CDR1 SEHNR, CDR2 FQNEAQ (reference sequence). The CDR3 is made up of 16 amino acids. This CDR3 is CASSLVTGLYNSPLHF. In DNA form, the CDR3 reads TGTGCCAGCAGCTTAGTAACAGGGTTATATAATTCACCCCTCCACTTT.

The V and J genes are TRBV28 and TRBJ1-2; perhaps TRBD1 as D (6 bases). There are 15 residues in the CDR3. The V end was cut by 4 bases, the J end by 4 bases, with 16 bases between. CDR1 is MDHEN, CDR2 SYDVKM, per germline. The CDR3: CASSSSGGAIYGYTF. The CDR3 DNA is TGTGCCAGCAGTTCCTCGGGGGGGGCCATCTATGGCTACACCTTC.

The chain uses TRBV9 and TRBJ1-2; perhaps TRBD1 as D (5 bases). This CDR3 comprises 14 residues. V was clipped by 4 bases and J by 5 bases, with 15 bases between them. CDR1 SGDLS and CDR2 YYNGEE come from the germline V gene. The CDR3, as DNA: TGTGCCAGCAGCCCCCCTGGGGCAGGGTATGGCTACACCTTC. It specifies CASSPPGAGYGYTF. Variable domain in full (rest from reference TRBV9 and TRBJ1-2): DSGVTQTPKHLITATGQRVTLRCSPRSGDLSVYWYQQSLDQGLQFLIQYYNGEERAKGNILERFSAQQFPDLHSELNLSSLELGDSALYFCASSPPGAGYGYTFGSGTRLTVV.

This chain connects TRBV3-1 (or the pseudogene TRBV3-2) to TRBJ1-3; D uncertain. Trimming stripped 4 bases from V and 4 bases from J, with 17 bases between. The CDR3 runs 16 residues. CDR1 is LGHDT, CDR2 YNNKEL, per germline (reference sequence). CDR3 nucleotides: TGTGCCAGCAGCCCCCGGGAGGGATGGAGAGGAAACACCATATATTTT. This codes for CASSPREGWRGNTIYF.

The gene calls are TRBV4-3 and TRBJ2-2, with 9 bases aligning to TRBD2. Germline lookup yields CDR1 LGHNA and CDR2 YSLEER. The CDR3 is 15 residues long. The trim removed 2 bases at V and 3 bases at J, leaving 1 base unmatched. The CDR3, as DNA: TGCGCCAGCAGCCAAATAGCGGGGGACACCGGGGAGCTGTTTTTT. Translation gives CASSQIAGDTGELFF.

The rearrangement joins TRBV4-2 to TRBJ1-5; TRBD1 matches 7 bases. V shed 3 bases and J 0 bases; nucleotides not matched to a gene: 5. This CDR3 contains 16 residues. CDR1 is LGHNA and CDR2 is YNFKEQ in the germline V gene. The DNA of the CDR3 is TGTGCCAGCAGCCATGAGACAGGGCTTAGCAATCAGCCCCAGCATTTT. Amino acid sequence: CASSHETGLSNQPQHF.

This chain links TRBV18 with TRBJ2-2; 10 bases map to TRBD2. With 3 bases clipped from V and 6 bases from J, the junction kept 10 bases outside the gene matches. The germline V gene has CDR1 KGHSH and CDR2 LQKENI. The CDR3 has 17 amino acids. Here the CDR3 DNA reads TGTGCCAGCTCACCTGTCGGGCTAGCGGGAGAACCCGGGGAGCTGTTTTTT. Translated: CASSPVGLAGEPGELFF. Full variable domain (missing parts from reference TRBV18 and TRBJ2-2): NAGVMQNPRHLVRRRGQEARLRCSPMKGHSHVYWYRQLPEEGLKFMVYLQKENIIDESGMPKERFSAEFPKEGPSILRIQQVVRGDSAAYFCASSPVGLAGEPGELFFGEGSRLTVL.

Comments on this clone: In the same sample, other DNA sequences code for this CDR3. The gene calls are TRBV11-3 and TRBJ1-1, with a possible D match to TRBD1 (5 bases). Germline assignment: CDR1 SGHNT and CDR2 YENEEA. This CDR3 is built from 14 residues. Trimming removed 2 bases from V and 1 base from J, with 8 bases in between. The DNA for the CDR3 is TGTGCCAGCAGCTTATCGGGGGAGAACACTGAAGCTTTCTTT. It yields the protein CASSLSGENTEAFF.

This clone appeared a single time. The DNA of the CDR3 is TGTGCCAGCAGTTCCCTACAGGTTCACACTGAAGCTTTCTTT. Its translation: CASSSLQVHTEAFF. The V gene is TRBV28, the J gene TRBJ1-1, with D possibly being TRBD1 (5 bases). Trimming stripped 4 bases from V and 3 bases from J, with 12 bases between. This CDR3 spans 14 amino acids. Germline loops: CDR1 MDHEN, CDR2 SYDVKM.